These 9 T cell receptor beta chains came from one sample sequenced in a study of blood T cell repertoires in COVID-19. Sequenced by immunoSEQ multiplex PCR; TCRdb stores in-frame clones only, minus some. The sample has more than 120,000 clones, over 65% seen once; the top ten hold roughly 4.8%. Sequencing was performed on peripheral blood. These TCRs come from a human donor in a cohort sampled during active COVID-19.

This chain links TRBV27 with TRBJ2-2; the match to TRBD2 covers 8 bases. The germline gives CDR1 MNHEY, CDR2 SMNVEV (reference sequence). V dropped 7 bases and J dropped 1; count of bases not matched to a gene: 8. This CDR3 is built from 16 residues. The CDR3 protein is CASKRNGGENTGELFF. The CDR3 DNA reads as TGTGCCAGCAAACGCAACGGGGGGGAGAACACCGGGGAGCTGTTTTTT.

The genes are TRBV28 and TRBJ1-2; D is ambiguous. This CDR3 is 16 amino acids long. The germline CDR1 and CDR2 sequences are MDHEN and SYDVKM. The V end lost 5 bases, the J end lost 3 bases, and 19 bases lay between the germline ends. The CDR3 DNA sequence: TGTGCCAGCAGTCCCCCGCAGATACATTCGTACTATGGCTACACCTTC. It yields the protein CASSPPQIHSYYGYTF.

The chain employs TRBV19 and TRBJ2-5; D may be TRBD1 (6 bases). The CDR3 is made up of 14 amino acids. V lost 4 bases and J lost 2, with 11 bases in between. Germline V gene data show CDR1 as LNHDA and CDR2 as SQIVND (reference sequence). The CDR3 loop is CASSKTRGQETQYF. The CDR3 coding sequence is TGTGCCAGTAGTAAAACGAGGGGGCAAGAGACCCAGTACTTC. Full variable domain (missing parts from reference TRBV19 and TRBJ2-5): DGGITQSPKYLFRKEGQNVTLSCEQNLNHDAMYWYRQDPGQGLRLIYYSQIVNDFQKGDIAEGYSVSREKKESFPLTVTSAQKNPTAFYLCASSKTRGQETQYFGPGTRLLVL.

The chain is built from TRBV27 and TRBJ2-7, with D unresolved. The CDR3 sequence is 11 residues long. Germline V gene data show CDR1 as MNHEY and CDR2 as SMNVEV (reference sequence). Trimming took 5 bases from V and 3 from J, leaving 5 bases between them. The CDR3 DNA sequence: TGTGCCAGCAGTACACACTACGAGCAGTACGTC. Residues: CASSTHYEQYV.

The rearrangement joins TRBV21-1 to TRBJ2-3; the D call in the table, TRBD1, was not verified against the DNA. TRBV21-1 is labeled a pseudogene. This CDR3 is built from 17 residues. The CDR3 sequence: CASSRSCSQGEADTQYF. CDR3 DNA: TGTGCCAGCAGCCGCTCTTGCTCCCAGGGGGAGGCAGATACGCAGTATTTT.

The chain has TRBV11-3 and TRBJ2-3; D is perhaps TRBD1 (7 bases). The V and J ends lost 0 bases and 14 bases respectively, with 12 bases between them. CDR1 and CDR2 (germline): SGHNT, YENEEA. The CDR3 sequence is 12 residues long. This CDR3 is CASSLDRGRLYF. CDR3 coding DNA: TGTGCCAGCAGCTTAGACAGGGGGAGGTTGTATTTT.

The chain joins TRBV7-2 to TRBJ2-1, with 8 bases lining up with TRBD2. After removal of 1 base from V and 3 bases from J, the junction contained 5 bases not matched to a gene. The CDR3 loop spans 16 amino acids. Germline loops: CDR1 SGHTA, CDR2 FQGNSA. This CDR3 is CASSLGPGGVYNEQFF. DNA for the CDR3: TGTGCCAGCAGCTTAGGACCGGGGGGGGTCTACAATGAGCAGTTCTTC.

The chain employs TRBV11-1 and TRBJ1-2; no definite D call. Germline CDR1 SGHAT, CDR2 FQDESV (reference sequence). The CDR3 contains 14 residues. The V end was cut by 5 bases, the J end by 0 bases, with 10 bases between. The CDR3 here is CASSQDTANYGYTF. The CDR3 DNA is TGTGCCAGCAGCCAAGACACGGCTAACTATGGCTACACCTTC. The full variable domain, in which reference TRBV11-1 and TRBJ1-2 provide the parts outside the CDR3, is EAEVAQSPRYKITEKSQAVAFWCDPISGHATLYWYRQILGQGPELLVQFQDESVVDDSQLPKDRFSAERLKGVDSTLKIQPAELGDSAMYLCASSQDTANYGYTFGSGTRLTVV.

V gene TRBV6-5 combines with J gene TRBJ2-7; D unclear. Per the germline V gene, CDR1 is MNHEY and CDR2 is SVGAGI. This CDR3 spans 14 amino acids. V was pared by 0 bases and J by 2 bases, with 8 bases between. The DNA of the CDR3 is TGTGCCAGCAGTTACTCGGCAGAAGCCTACGAGCAGTACTTC. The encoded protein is CASSYSAEAYEQYF.